Following are 23 T cell receptor beta chains from one sample sequenced in a study of spatial heterogeneity in lung cancer. General study points: It was found that expanded intratumoral alpha and beta TCR counts tracked tumor mutation counts.

These receptors' targets are unknown. A single record per CDR3 protein comes from TCRdb applying MiXCR to the 5' RACE reads. The sample lists approximately 21,000 distinct CDR3 sequences; less than 5% were seen once. Time point reported: sample taken at primary tumor resection. Sequenced here: lung tumor tissue, sampled at surgery. The receptors shown here come from a male donor with early-stage non-small cell lung cancer.

Many counts were recorded for this clonotype. The V call is TRBV20-1, the J call TRBJ2-3, with TRBD1 matching 8 bases. This CDR3 has 14 amino acids. J lost 5 bases, V lost 1 base, and 5 bases had no gene match. Looked up from germline, CDR1 is DFQATT and CDR2 is SNEGSKA (reference sequence). CDR3: CSARVPGGKDTQYF. CDR3 DNA: TGCAGTGCTAGAGTACCAGGGGGCAAAGATACGCAGTATTTT.

This clonotype was recorded at least ten times. This CDR3 is CASSLDGGVYFEQYF. The CDR3, as DNA: TGTGCCAGCAGCTTAGACGGCGGGGTCTATTTCGAGCAGTACTTC. The chain is built from TRBV7-2 and TRBJ2-7; possibly TRBD2 for D (6 bases). This CDR3 has 15 residues. Trimming removed 1 base at V and 6 bases at J, with 16 bases between. Germline V CDR1 and CDR2: SGHTA, FQGNSA.

This clonotype has a count of ten or more. This chain links TRBV5-1 with TRBJ2-5; tentative D call: TRBD1 (6 bases). The CDR3 is made up of 14 amino acids. Germline V lookup: CDR1 SGHRS, CDR2 YFSETQ. The germline V and J ends were trimmed by 5 bases and 2 bases, with 13 bases remaining between them. CDR3: CASRPGHPQETQYF. CDR3 nucleotides: TGCGCCAGCAGACCGGGACACCCACAAGAGACCCAGTACTTC.

This clonotype was counted at least ten times. The J gene is TRBJ2-2, the V gene TRBV18; 10 bases align to TRBD1. V trimming: 6 bases; J trimming: 3 bases; junction bases outside the gene matches: 7. Germline CDR1 reads KGHSH; CDR2 reads LQKENI. This CDR3 spans 16 amino acids. CDR3 nucleotides: TGTGCCAGCTCGCTCCGGGACAGGGGTGACACCGGGGAGCTGTTTTTT. This encodes CASSLRDRGDTGELFF.

By share, this clonotype counts as medium-sized. The rearrangement links TRBV29-1 to TRBJ2-7; D is undetermined. Germline CDR1 SQVTM, CDR2 ANQGSEA. V dropped 0 bases and J dropped 0 bases, with 6 bases sitting between them. This CDR3 comprises 13 residues. CDR3 coding DNA: TGCAGCGTTGAAGATCCGGGCTCCTACGAGCAGTACTTC. The encoded protein is CSVEDPGSYEQYF.

This clonotype has at least ten counts. This rearrangement joins TRBV28 to TRBJ2-1; no clear D. The CDR3 has 13 amino acids. Looked up from germline, CDR1 is MDHEN and CDR2 is SYDVKM. Trimming removed 6 bases from V and 7 bases from J, with 13 bases in between. The CDR3 DNA sequence: TGTGCCAGCAGAACAACGGTTTCGAATGAGCAGTTCTTC. Protein product: CASRTTVSNEQFF. Variable domain in full (rest from reference TRBV28 and TRBJ2-1): DVKVTQSSRYLVKRTGEKVFLECVQDMDHENMFWYRQDPGLGLRLIYFSYDVKMKEKGDIPEGYSVSREKKERFSLILESASTNQTSMYLCASRTTVSNEQFFGPGTRLTVL.

This chain connects TRBV5-1 to TRBJ2-5, with D maybe TRBD1 (6 bases). The germline CDR1 and CDR2 sequences are SGHRS and YFSETQ. The length of the CDR3 is 14 residues. Trimming left V 4 bases short and J 5 bases short, with 15 bases between. CDR3 in amino acids: CASSIGTPGETQYF. DNA of the CDR3: TGCGCCAGCAGCATCGGGACACCTGGGGAGACCCAGTACTTC.

This clonotype showed up many times. V and J are TRBV28 and TRBJ1-5, with D possibly being TRBD1 (6 bases). The V gene's germline CDR1 is MDHEN and CDR2 SYDVKM. V was trimmed by 6 bases and J by 7 bases, leaving 16 bases between them. There are 14 residues in the CDR3. CDR3 amino acids: CASSPPGQSQPQHF. CDR3 DNA sequence: TGTGCCAGCAGCCCTCCGGGACAATCCCAGCCCCAGCATTTT.

This clonotype was seen repeatedly, ten times or more. This rearrangement joins TRBV28 to TRBJ2-7, with D perhaps TRBD1 (5 bases). From germline, CDR1 is MDHEN and CDR2 SYDVKM. This CDR3 contains 11 residues. V lost 4 bases, J lost 5 bases, and 6 bases lay in between. For the CDR3, the DNA is TGTGCCAGCAGTTCCAGGGACGAGCAGTACTTC. Translating gives CASSSRDEQYF.

This clonotype was detected many times. The J gene is TRBJ1-6, the V gene TRBV6-5; no clear D. This CDR3 contains 14 residues. From germline, CDR1 is MNHEY and CDR2 SVGAGI. V lost 6 bases, J lost 5 bases, and 11 bases lay in between. CDR3 sequence reads: CASSSPSDNSPLHF. For the CDR3, the DNA is TGTGCCAGCAGCTCCCCAAGTGATAATTCACCCCTCCACTTT.

This clonotype was seen repeatedly, ten times or more. The CDR3 DNA follows: TGTGCCAGCAGCCCTTGGGTGGGACAGGAGGGATCACCCCTCCACTTT. Its translation is CASSPWVGQEGSPLHF. The rearrangement joins TRBV7-6 to TRBJ1-6; 8 bases map to TRBD1. The CDR3 has 16 amino acids. V trimming: 5 bases; J trimming: 10 bases; junction bases outside the gene matches: 13. Germline CDR1 and CDR2: SGHVS and FNYEAQ.

There are many counts of this clonotype. The chain is built from TRBV7-2 and TRBJ2-2, with D possibly matching TRBD2 (7 bases). CDR1 and CDR2 from the germline V gene are SGHTA and FQGNSA. The CDR3 loop spans 15 amino acids. Between the trimmed V and J ends, which lost 8 bases and 4 bases, there was a span of 17 bases. Written as DNA, the CDR3 is TGTGCCAGCCACCGGGGGGCGCCGGGCACCGGGGAGCTGTTTTTT. It encodes CASHRGAPGTGELFF.

This clonotype was seen repeatedly, ten times or more. The V call is TRBV7-9, the J call TRBJ1-4; 9 bases fit TRBD1. The CDR3 has 17 residues. With 1 base clipped from V and 5 bases from J, the junction kept 8 bases outside the gene matches. CDR1 is SEHNR and CDR2 is FQNEAQ in the germline V gene (reference sequence). For the CDR3, the DNA is TGTGCCAGCAGCTTAGAATACAGGGGGCTCGAAAATGAAAAACTGTTTTTT. Translated: CASSLEYRGLENEKLFF.

Ten or more counts support this clonotype. The chain couples TRBV7-2 to TRBJ2-2, with D perhaps TRBD2 (5 bases). Germline V gives CDR1 SGHTA, CDR2 FQGNSA. V was shortened by 2 bases and J by 7 bases, with 17 bases between the two germline ends. This CDR3 has 16 residues. CDR3 amino acids: CASSLRSGTLGGELFF. The CDR3 coding sequence is TGTGCCAGCAGCTTACGAAGCGGAACTTTGGGCGGGGAGCTGTTTTTT. The full variable domain, its missing parts supplied by reference TRBV7-2 and TRBJ2-2, is GAGVSQSPSNKVTEKGKDVELRCDPISGHTALYWYRQSLGQGLEFLIYFQGNSAPDKSGLPSDRFSAERTGGSVSTLTIQRTQQEDSAVYLCASSLRSGTLGGELFFGEGSRLTVL.

This clonotype was picked up many times. J is TRBJ1-5 and V is TRBV2; 7 bases match TRBD1. The CDR3 spans 16 residues. The J segment lost 0 bases and the V segment lost 6 bases, leaving 8 bases of the junction unmatched. CDR1 and CDR2 (germline): SNHLY, FYNNEI. CDR3 nucleotides: TGTGCCAGCAGCCTCTCGGGACAGTTTAGCAATCAGCCCCAGCATTTT. It encodes CASSLSGQFSNQPQHF.

Many counts were recorded for this clonotype. V gene TRBV6-5 combines with J gene TRBJ1-6; 8 bases match TRBD1. The length of the CDR3 is 16 residues. J was trimmed by 9 bases and V by 6 bases; bases with no gene match: 13. Germline V CDR1 and CDR2: MNHEY, SVGAGI. For the CDR3, the DNA is TGTGCCAGCAGCCGGAGCGGCAGGGGGCTAGTTTCACCCCTCCACTTT. Its protein product is CASSRSGRGLVSPLHF.

This clonotype occurred many times. CDR3 in DNA: TGCGCCAGCAGCCCGACGTGGGGTCAGATAAACATTCAGTACTTC. Translating it yields CASSPTWGQINIQYF. The V gene is TRBV4-1, the J gene TRBJ2-4; D ambiguous. Germline CDR1 MGHRA, CDR2 YSYEKL. V was cut by 4 bases and J by 6 bases, with 16 bases left in between. The CDR3 spans 15 residues.

This clonotype appeared many times. V and J are TRBV7-2 and TRBJ1-2; D is ambiguous. Trimming took 3 bases from V and 3 from J, leaving 8 bases between them. Germline V gene lookup returns CDR1 SGHTA and CDR2 FQGNSA. The CDR3 consists of 13 residues. CDR3 loop: CASSLGGHYGYTF. The DNA of the CDR3 is TGTGCCAGCAGCTTGGGAGGTCACTATGGCTACACCTTC.

This clonotype was detected ten times or more. V gene TRBV5-4 combines with J gene TRBJ2-2; D not resolved. The CDR3 length is 14 residues. V was trimmed by 6 bases and J by 0 bases, leaving 9 bases between them. Per the germline V gene, CDR1 is SGHNT and CDR2 is YYREEE (reference sequence). CDR3 residues: CASNVNTNTGELFF. CDR3 sequence (DNA): TGTGCCAGCAATGTGAATACGAACACCGGGGAGCTGTTTTTT.

Many counts were recorded for this clonotype. The chain joins TRBV10-3 to TRBJ2-3; a possible D gene is TRBD1 (5 bases). V lost 3 bases to trimming and J lost 5 bases, with 12 bases between them. Per germline, CDR1 ENHRY and CDR2 SYGVKD. This CDR3 is 14 amino acids long. CDR3 region: CAISDLGAQDTQYF. The CDR3 DNA reads TGTGCCATCAGTGACCTAGGGGCCCAAGATACGCAGTATTTT.

CDR3 region: CASSLGTGPCTF. The CDR3 DNA follows: TGTGCCAGCAGTCTCGGGACAGGCCCCTGTACCTTC. The gene calls are TRBV7-8 and TRBJ1-2; the match to TRBD1 covers 8 bases. This CDR3 region has 12 residues. Looked up from germline, CDR1 is SGHVS and CDR2 is FQNEAQ. After removal of 6 bases from V and 14 bases from J, the junction contained 11 bases not matched to a gene.

This clonotype was counted many times. The chain combines TRBV9 with TRBJ1-1, with 7 nucleotides matching TRBD1. Per the germline V gene, CDR1 is SGDLS and CDR2 is YYNGEE. There are 19 residues in the CDR3. V trimming: 2 bases; J trimming: 0 bases; junction bases outside the gene matches: 16. The chain's CDR3 is CASSVAPGRTGLMNTEAFF. CDR3 DNA: TGTGCCAGCAGCGTGGCCCCCGGTAGGACAGGTCTCATGAACACTGAAGCTTTCTTT.

Many counts were recorded for this clonotype. The V gene is TRBV7-2, the J gene TRBJ2-5; D gene unclear. V was trimmed by 1 base and J by 5 bases, leaving 8 bases between them. CDR3 length equals 13 residues. CDR1 is SGHTA, CDR2 FQGNSA, per germline. The CDR3 DNA reads as TGTGCCAGCAGCTTAGTGGGTCGGGAGACCCAGTACTTC. Amino acids: CASSLVGRETQYF. Combining the CDR3 with reference TRBV7-2 and TRBJ2-5 gives the whole variable domain GAGVSQSPSNKVTEKGKDVELRCDPISGHTALYWYRQSLGQGLEFLIYFQGNSAPDKSGLPSDRFSAERTGGSVSTLTIQRTQQEDSAVYLCASSLVGRETQYFGPGTRLLVL.